The clone carrying this T cell receptor (beta chain) has only a few counts. The CDR3 consists of 12 residues. Trimming shortened V by 7 bases and J by 6 bases, and 14 bases separated the two germline ends. Germline loops: CDR1 GTSNPN, CDR2 SVGIG (reference sequence). TCRdb passed the 5' RACE reads through MiXCR, listing each CDR3 protein once. The data show 450,000 to 600,000 distinct CDR3 sequences, with 13% seen just once and about 14% held by the top ten. The sample belongs to a study of T cells after yellow fever vaccination. This clonotype originated in a young man who received the YFV17D yellow fever vaccine. This specimen consisted of PBMCs, obtained on the day of the yellow fever booster vaccination. V is TRBV30 and J is TRBJ2-3; D is tentatively TRBD1 or TRBD2 (5 bases each). Here the CDR3 DNA reads TGTGCCTTTCCGGGGCGGGCGGATACGCAGTATTTT. It yields the protein CAFPGRADTQYF.